The subject of this entry is one TCR beta chain. Its specificity is not known. In each case, RNA was isolated and then reverse transcribed into cDNA as the sequencing template. TCRdb keeps only in-frame clones here, not all; method: immunoSEQ multiplex PCR. Of about 97,000 clones in the sample, roughly 56% were seen once. Treatment noted: oral pan-JAK inhibitor, 5-10 mg twice daily. The data were taken from a study of CD8+ T cells in alopecia areata. On the study more broadly: Those treated were given oral tofacitinib at 5 to 10 mg twice daily. Tofacitinib therapy lasting 6 to 18 months was followed by 6 months off drug. General study points: Sharing of TCR sequences between patients (possibly for HLA-related reasons) was less clear than in mice. As there was one nonresponder, how baseline CD8+ expansion relates to response remains uncertain.

Trimming cost V 0 bases and J 5 bases, with 14 bases left between them. The length of the CDR3 is 16 residues. Per the germline V gene, CDR1 is SGHNT and CDR2 is YYREEE (reference sequence). Source: CD8+ T cells sorted from blood, taken at approximately week 61, from a patient treated with tofacitinib. This TCR was sampled from a human donor with alopecia areata. V and J are TRBV5-4 and TRBJ2-2; maybe TRBD2 (7 bases). CDR3 sequence: CASSLGRGARTGELFF. The CDR3 region has the DNA TGTGCCAGCAGCTTGGGCCGGGGGGCAAGGACCGGGGAGCTGTTTTTT.